This T cell receptor (beta chain) was sequenced in a study of blood T cell repertoires in COVID-19. Study-level background: Collection of acute and convalescent COVID-19 samples took place in the United States, Italy and Spain. The analysed material was cDNA or gDNA that came from T cells, B-cell-depleted T cells, or PBMCs.

The CDR3 is made up of 14 amino acids. V lost 7 bases, J lost 7 bases, and 12 bases stayed unmatched. Per the germline V gene, CDR1 is MNHEY and CDR2 is SVGAGI. TCRdb's table, derived via immunoSEQ multiplex PCR, lists solely in-frame clones and lacks some. This sample has some 250,000 clones, with 81% found just once. V gene TRBV6-5 combines with J gene TRBJ1-2; TRBD1 matches at 7 bases. The receptor was isolated from a woman in her sixties with active or convalescent COVID-19. Sequencing was done on a sample of peripheral blood. The CDR3 sequence: CASTTTTGYSGYTF. The DNA for the CDR3 is TGTGCCAGCACGACCACGACAGGGTATAGTGGCTACACCTTC.